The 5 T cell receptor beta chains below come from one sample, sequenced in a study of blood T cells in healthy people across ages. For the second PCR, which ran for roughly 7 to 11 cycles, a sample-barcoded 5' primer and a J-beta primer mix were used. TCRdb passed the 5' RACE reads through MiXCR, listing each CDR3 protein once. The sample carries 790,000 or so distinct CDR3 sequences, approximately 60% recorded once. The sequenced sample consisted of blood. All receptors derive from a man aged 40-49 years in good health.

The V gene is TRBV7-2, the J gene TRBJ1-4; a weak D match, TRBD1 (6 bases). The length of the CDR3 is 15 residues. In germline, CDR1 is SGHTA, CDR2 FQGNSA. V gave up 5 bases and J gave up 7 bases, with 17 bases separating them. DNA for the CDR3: TGTGCCAGCAGCCCGCCGGGGGCGGAAGGTGAAAAACTGTTTTTT. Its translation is CASSPPGAEGEKLFF.

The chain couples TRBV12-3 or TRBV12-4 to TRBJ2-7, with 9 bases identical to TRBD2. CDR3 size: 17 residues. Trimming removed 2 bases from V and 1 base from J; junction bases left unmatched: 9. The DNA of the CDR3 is TGTGCCAGCAGTTTATTTCGGGCTAGCGGGAATTCCTACGAGCAGTACTTC. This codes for CASSLFRASGNSYEQYF.

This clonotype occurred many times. DNA for the CDR3: TGTGCCAGCAGCGACGTTGGTGAAAAACTGTTTTTT. Protein: CASSDVGEKLFF. This chain uses TRBV9 with TRBJ1-4; D uncertain. V shed 3 bases and J shed 7 bases, with 7 bases lying between them. The germline CDR1 and CDR2 sequences are SGDLS and YYNGEE. The CDR3 covers 12 residues.

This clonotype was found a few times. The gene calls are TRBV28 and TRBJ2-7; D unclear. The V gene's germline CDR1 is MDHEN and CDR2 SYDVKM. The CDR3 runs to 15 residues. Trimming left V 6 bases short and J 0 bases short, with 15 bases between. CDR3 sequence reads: CASSPPQVHSYEQYF. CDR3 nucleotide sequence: TGTGCCAGCAGCCCGCCTCAGGTGCACTCCTACGAGCAGTACTTC.

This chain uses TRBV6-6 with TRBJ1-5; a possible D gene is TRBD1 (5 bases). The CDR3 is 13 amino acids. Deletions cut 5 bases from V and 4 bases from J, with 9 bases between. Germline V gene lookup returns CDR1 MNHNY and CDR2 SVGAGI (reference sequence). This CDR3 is CASSDQGNQPQHF. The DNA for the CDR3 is TGTGCCAGCAGTGATCAGGGTAATCAGCCCCAGCATTTT.